This TCR beta chain was captured by sequencing in a study of T cells in Graves' hyperthyroidism and ophthalmopathy. Study-level information: The initial diagnosis was the point when peripheral blood was collected, ahead of any treatment.

Germline loops: CDR1 SNHLY, CDR2 FYNNEI. The CDR3 covers 15 residues. V lost 6 bases and J 2 bases, leaving 13 bases between the germline ends. With respect to this clonotype: The antigen remains undetermined.

Study-wide results and limits: Most thyroid clonotypes with frequency above 0.001 were detected in blood.

Researchers took RNA transcripts and amplified the TCR beta CDR3 regions from them. The HTBI primer set served for first-round RT-PCR of the TCR CDR3. TCRdb re-called the multiplex PCR reads through MiXCR, storing one row per CDR3 protein. The data hold approximately 600,000 distinct CDR3 sequences, with roughly 14% observed a single time. Sequenced material: blood. This clonotype was sampled from a middle-aged woman with Graves' ophthalmopathy. The chain combines TRBV2 with TRBJ2-2; D is perhaps TRBD2 (6 bases). CDR3 loop: CASSQMGLNTGELFF. In DNA, the CDR3 is TGTGCCAGCAGCCAGATGGGACTTAACACCGGGGAGCTGTTTTTT.